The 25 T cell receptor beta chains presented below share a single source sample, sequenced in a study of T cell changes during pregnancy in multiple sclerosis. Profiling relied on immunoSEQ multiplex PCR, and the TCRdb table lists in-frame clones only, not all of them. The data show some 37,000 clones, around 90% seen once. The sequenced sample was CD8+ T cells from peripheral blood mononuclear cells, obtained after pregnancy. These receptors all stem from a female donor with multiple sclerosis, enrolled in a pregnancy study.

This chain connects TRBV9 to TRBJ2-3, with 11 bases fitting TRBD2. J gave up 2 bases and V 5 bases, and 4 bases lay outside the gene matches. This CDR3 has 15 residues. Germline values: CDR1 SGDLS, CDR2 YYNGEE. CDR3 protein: CASRLGLADTDTQYF. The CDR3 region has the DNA TGTGCCAGCAGGTTGGGACTAGCGGACACAGATACGCAGTATTTT.

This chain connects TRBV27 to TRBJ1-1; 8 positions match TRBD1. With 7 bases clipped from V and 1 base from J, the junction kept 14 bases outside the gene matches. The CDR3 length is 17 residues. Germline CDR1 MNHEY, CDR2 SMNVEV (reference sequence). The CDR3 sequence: CASTSFGQGYENTEAFF. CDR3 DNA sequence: TGTGCCAGCACCTCTTTCGGACAGGGATACGAGAACACTGAAGCTTTCTTT.

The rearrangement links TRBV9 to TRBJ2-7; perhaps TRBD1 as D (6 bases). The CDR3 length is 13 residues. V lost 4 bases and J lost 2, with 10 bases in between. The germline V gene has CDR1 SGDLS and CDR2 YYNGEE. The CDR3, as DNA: TGTGCCAGCAGCCCAGGGGACACCTACGAGCAGTACTTC. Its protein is CASSPGDTYEQYF.

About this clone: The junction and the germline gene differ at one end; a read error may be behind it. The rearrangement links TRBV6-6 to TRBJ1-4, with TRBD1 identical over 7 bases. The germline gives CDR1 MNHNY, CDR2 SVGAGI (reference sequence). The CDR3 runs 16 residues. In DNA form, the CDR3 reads TGTGCCAGCAATTACTCGGGACAGACAAAAACCGAGAAACTGTTTTTT. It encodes CASNYSGQTKTEKLFF.

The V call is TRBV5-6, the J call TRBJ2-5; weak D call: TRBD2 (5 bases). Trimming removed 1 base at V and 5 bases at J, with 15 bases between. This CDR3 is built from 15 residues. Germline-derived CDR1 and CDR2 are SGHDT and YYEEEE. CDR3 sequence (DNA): TGTGCCAGCAGCTTGCTAGCCGAGATTGGGGAGACCCAGTACTTC. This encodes CASSLLAEIGETQYF.

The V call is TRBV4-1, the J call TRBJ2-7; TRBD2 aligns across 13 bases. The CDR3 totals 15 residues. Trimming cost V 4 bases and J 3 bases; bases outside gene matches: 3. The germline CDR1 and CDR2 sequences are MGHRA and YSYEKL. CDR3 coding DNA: TGCGCCAGCAGCCTCGGACTAGCGGGAGTCTACGAGCAGTACTTC. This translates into CASSLGLAGVYEQYF.

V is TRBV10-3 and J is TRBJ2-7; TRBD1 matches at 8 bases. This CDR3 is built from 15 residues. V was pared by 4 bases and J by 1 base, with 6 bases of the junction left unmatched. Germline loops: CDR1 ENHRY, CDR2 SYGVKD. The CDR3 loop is CAISVRTGISYEQYF. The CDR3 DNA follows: TGTGCCATCAGTGTCCGGACAGGGATTTCCTACGAGCAGTACTTC.

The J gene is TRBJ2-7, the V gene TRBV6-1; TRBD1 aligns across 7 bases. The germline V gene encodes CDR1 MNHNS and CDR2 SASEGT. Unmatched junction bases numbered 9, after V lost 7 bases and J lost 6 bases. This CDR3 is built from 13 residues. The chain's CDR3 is CASTEGAGGEQYF. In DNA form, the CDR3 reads TGTGCCAGCACCGAAGGGGCAGGGGGCGAGCAGTACTTC.

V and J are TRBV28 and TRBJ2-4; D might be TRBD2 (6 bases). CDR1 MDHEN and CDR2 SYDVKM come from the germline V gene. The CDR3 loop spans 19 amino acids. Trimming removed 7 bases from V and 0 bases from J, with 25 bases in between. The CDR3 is CASTSGRDLVKIAKNIQYF. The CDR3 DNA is TGTGCCAGCACCAGCGGGCGGGACCTCGTAAAGATAGCCAAAAACATTCAGTACTTC.

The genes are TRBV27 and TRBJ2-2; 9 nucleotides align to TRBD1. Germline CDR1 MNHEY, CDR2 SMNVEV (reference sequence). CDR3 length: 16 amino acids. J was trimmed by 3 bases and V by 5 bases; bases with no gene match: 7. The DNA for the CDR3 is TGTGCCAGCAGTCCACAGGGGGCTGAATACACCGGGGAGCTGTTTTTT. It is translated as CASSPQGAEYTGELFF.

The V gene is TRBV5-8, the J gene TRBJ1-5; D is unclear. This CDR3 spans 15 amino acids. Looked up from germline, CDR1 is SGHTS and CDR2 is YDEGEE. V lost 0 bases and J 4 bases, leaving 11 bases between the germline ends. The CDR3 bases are TGTGCCAGCAGCTTGGCCGAGGGAGTTAATCAGCCCCAGCATTTT. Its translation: CASSLAEGVNQPQHF.

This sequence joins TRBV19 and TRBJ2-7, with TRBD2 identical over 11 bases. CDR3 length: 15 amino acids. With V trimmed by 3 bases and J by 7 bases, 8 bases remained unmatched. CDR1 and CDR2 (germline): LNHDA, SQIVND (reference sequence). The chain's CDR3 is CASSISLAGVREQYF. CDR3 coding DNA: TGTGCCAGTAGTATCTCACTAGCGGGGGTAAGGGAGCAGTACTTC. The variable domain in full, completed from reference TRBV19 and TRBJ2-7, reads DGGITQSPKYLFRKEGQNVTLSCEQNLNHDAMYWYRQDPGQGLRLIYYSQIVNDFQKGDIAEGYSVSREKKESFPLTVTSAQKNPTAFYLCASSISLAGVREQYFGPGTRLTVT.

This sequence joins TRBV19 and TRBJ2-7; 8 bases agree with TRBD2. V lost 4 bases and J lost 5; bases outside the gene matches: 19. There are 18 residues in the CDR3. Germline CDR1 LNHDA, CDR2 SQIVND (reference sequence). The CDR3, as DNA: TGTGCCAGTAGTACCTCAGTGACGTCGAGCGGGGGAGCGGACGAGCAGTACTTC. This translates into CASSTSVTSSGGADEQYF.

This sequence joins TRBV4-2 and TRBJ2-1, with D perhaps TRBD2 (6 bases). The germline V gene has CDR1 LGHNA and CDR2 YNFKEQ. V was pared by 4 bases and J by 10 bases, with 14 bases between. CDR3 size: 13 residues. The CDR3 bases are TGTGCCAGCAGCCTAAATTCAGGGAGGGAGCAGTTCTTC. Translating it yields CASSLNSGREQFF.

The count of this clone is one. CDR3 residues: CAWREGPGTEAFF. Written as DNA, the CDR3 is TGTGCCTGGAGGGAGGGGCCAGGAACTGAAGCTTTCTTT. The V call is TRBV30, the J call TRBJ1-1, with a weak D call TRBD1 (5 bases). The germline V gene has CDR1 GTSNPN and CDR2 SVGIG (reference sequence). This CDR3 is built from 13 residues. The V gene lost 3 bases and the J gene lost 5 bases, with 13 bases spanning the gap.

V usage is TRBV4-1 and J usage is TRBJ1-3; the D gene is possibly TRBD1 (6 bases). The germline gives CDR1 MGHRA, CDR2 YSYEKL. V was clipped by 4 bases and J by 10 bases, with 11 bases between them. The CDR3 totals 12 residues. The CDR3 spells CASSLPGETIYF. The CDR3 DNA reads TGCGCCAGCAGCCTACCAGGGGAGACCATATATTTT.

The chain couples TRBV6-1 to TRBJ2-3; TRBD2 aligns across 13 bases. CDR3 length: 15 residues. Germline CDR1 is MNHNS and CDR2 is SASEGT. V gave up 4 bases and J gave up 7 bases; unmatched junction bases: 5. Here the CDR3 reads CASSAGLAGEYTQYF. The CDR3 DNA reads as TGTGCCAGCAGTGCCGGACTAGCGGGAGAGTATACGCAGTATTTT.

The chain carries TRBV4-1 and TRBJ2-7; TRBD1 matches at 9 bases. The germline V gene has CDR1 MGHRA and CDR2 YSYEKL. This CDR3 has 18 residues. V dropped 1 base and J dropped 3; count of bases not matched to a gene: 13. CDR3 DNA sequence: TGCGCCAGCAGCCAAGCGGGACAGGGACTCAGCACAGTCTACGAGCAGTACTTC. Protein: CASSQAGQGLSTVYEQYF.

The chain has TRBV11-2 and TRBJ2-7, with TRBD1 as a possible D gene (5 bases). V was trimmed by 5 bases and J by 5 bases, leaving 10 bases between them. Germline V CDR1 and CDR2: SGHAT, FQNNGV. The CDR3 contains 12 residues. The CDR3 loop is CASSPQGDEQYF. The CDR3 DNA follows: TGTGCCAGCAGCCCCCAAGGGGACGAGCAGTACTTC.

In nucleotides, the CDR3 is TGCGCCAGCAGCGGGGACACGAACACTGAAGCTTTCTTT. It encodes CASSGDTNTEAFF. The rearrangement links TRBV5-1 to TRBJ1-1; D is possibly TRBD1 (6 bases). Trimming removed 4 bases from V and 1 base from J, with 8 bases in between. CDR3 length: 13 residues. Germline V gives CDR1 SGHRS, CDR2 YFSETQ.

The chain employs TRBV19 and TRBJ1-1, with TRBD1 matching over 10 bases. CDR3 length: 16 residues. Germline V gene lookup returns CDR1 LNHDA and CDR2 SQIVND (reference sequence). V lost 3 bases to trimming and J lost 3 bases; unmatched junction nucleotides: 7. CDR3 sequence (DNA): TGTGCCAGTAGTATCCCGGACAGGGGGATCGACACTGAAGCTTTCTTT. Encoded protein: CASSIPDRGIDTEAFF.

The CDR3 spells CSGMGLAGSYNEQFF. The DNA for the CDR3 is TGCAGCGGGATGGGACTAGCGGGATCCTACAATGAGCAGTTCTTC. This sequence joins TRBV29-1 and TRBJ2-1, with TRBD2 identical over 13 bases. Germline V CDR1 and CDR2: SQVTM, ANQGSEA. J was trimmed by 1 base and V by 7 bases; bases with no gene match: 4. This CDR3 spans 15 amino acids.

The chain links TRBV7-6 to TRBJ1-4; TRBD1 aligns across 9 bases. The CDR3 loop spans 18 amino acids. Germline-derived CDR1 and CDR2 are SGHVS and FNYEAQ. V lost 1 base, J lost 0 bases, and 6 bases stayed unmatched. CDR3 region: CASSLGDRARATNEKLFF. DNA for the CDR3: TGTGCCAGCAGCTTAGGGGACAGGGCGAGGGCAACTAATGAAAAACTGTTTTTT. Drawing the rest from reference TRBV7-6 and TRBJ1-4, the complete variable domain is GAGVSQSPRYKVTKRGQDVALRCDPISGHVSLYWYRQALGQGPEFLTYFNYEAQQDKSGLPNDRFSAERPEGSISTLTIQRTEQRDSAMYRCASSLGDRARATNEKLFFGSGTQLSVL.

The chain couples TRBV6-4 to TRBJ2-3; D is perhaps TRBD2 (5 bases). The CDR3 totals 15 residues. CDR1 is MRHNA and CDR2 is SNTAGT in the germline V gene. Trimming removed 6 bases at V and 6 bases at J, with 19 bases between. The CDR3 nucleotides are TGTGCCAGCAGCCTCCATGGGGAGAGAGGGGATACGCAGTATTTT. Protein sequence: CASSLHGERGDTQYF.

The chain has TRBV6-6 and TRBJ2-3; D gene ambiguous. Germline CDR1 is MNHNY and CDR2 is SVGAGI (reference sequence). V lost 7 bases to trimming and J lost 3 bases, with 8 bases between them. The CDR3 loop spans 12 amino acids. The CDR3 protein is CASKSGTDTQYF. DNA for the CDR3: TGTGCCAGCAAATCAGGAACAGATACGCAGTATTTT.